These T cell receptor beta chains were read from a single sample in a study of cytomegalovirus exposure and HLA in healthy donors. Profiling relied on immunoSEQ multiplex PCR, and the TCRdb table lists in-frame clones only, not all of them. The sample includes over 100,000 clones. The material sequenced was PBMCs. The receptors shown here come from a young man in good health and CMV-seronegative. The CDR3 runs from the conserved cysteine through the conserved F or W. Fields, in order: J gene, V gene, CDR3 protein.

j_call: TRBJ2-1; v_call: TRBV19; cdr3_aa: CASSIEGARENEQFF
j_call: TRBJ2-1; v_call: TRBV7-3; cdr3_aa: CASSPRRDRGEQFF
j_call: TRBJ1-2; v_call: TRBV18; cdr3_aa: CASSRYPGQENYGYTF
j_call: TRBJ2-1; v_call: TRBV5-4; cdr3_aa: CASSLVPLYNEQFF
j_call: TRBJ2-1; v_call: TRBV19; cdr3_aa: CASSIQGGNEQFF
j_call: TRBJ2-7; v_call: TRBV7-2; cdr3_aa: CASSFRGAGYEQYF
j_call: TRBJ2-3; v_call: TRBV7-8; cdr3_aa: CASSRQRTSTDTQYF
j_call: TRBJ2-7; v_call: TRBV7-8; cdr3_aa: CASSLEIGASGDEQYF
j_call: TRBJ2-1; v_call: TRBV5-1; cdr3_aa: CASSLKQGLYNEQFF
j_call: TRBJ1-1; v_call: TRBV6-6; cdr3_aa: CATGTGLGKNTEAFF
j_call: TRBJ1-1; v_call: TRBV13; cdr3_aa: CASSQGPYAEAFF
j_call: TRBJ2-1; v_call: TRBV5-6; cdr3_aa: CASSAGTGWANEQFF
j_call: TRBJ2-3; v_call: TRBV2; cdr3_aa: CASSTSTDTQYF
j_call: TRBJ2-1; v_call: TRBV5-5; cdr3_aa: CASTGGGRDEQFF
j_call: TRBJ1-1; v_call: TRBV18; cdr3_aa: CASSPLPDLNTEAFF
j_call: TRBJ2-2; v_call: TRBV7-2; cdr3_aa: CASTLNTGELFF
j_call: TRBJ2-1; v_call: TRBV7-2; cdr3_aa: CASSLGGSGGYNEQFF
j_call: TRBJ2-5; v_call: TRBV7-6; cdr3_aa: CASSLGTSGRRQETQYF
j_call: TRBJ2-7; v_call: TRBV6-6; cdr3_aa: CASMDRGATYEQYF
j_call: TRBJ2-4; v_call: TRBV7-9; cdr3_aa: CASSHSGDHIQYF
j_call: TRBJ1-2; v_call: TRBV5-4; cdr3_aa: CASSLGRGQVNNYGYTF
j_call: TRBJ2-5; v_call: TRBV7-2; cdr3_aa: CASSSGGWETQYF
j_call: TRBJ1-6; v_call: TRBV7-2; cdr3_aa: CASSLSGGAYSPLHF
j_call: TRBJ2-2; v_call: TRBV4-3; cdr3_aa: CASSLGQGSGELFF
j_call: TRBJ2-5; v_call: TRBV29-1; cdr3_aa: CSGTGWEETQYF
j_call: TRBJ2-1; v_call: TRBV18; cdr3_aa: CASSPPLTDNEQFF
j_call: TRBJ1-2; v_call: TRBV28; cdr3_aa: CASSVGQGLYGYTF
j_call: TRBJ2-1; v_call: TRBV14; cdr3_aa: CASRPDGGNSYNEQFF
j_call: TRBJ2-1; v_call: TRBV19; cdr3_aa: CASKRGVAEGEQFF
j_call: TRBJ1-6; v_call: TRBV7-6; cdr3_aa: CASSFSTVSPLHF
j_call: TRBJ2-7; v_call: TRBV27; cdr3_aa: CASTIRRGPSYEQYF
j_call: TRBJ1-2; v_call: TRBV5-8; cdr3_aa: CASSLDAGIGGYTF
j_call: TRBJ1-3; v_call: TRBV18; cdr3_aa: CASSPILSTGQGKTSGNTIYF
j_call: TRBJ2-7; v_call: TRBV9; cdr3_aa: CASSRDIMSSYEQYF
j_call: TRBJ2-5; v_call: TRBV7-8; cdr3_aa: CASSLGGAGQETQYF
j_call: -; v_call: TRBV19; cdr3_aa: CASSSGPSYEQYF
j_call: TRBJ2-7; v_call: TRBV7-2; cdr3_aa: CASSRAGGEQYF
j_call: TRBJ1-6; v_call: TRBV6-5; cdr3_aa: CASKNNYNSPLHF
j_call: TRBJ1-4; v_call: TRBV6-5; cdr3_aa: CASSPWTGSREKLFF
j_call: TRBJ2-7; v_call: TRBV5-1; cdr3_aa: CASSMWTGLYEQYF
j_call: TRBJ2-1; v_call: TRBV7-2; cdr3_aa: CASSLGGASYNEQFF
j_call: TRBJ1-6; v_call: TRBV28; cdr3_aa: CASSPSRAELSPLHF